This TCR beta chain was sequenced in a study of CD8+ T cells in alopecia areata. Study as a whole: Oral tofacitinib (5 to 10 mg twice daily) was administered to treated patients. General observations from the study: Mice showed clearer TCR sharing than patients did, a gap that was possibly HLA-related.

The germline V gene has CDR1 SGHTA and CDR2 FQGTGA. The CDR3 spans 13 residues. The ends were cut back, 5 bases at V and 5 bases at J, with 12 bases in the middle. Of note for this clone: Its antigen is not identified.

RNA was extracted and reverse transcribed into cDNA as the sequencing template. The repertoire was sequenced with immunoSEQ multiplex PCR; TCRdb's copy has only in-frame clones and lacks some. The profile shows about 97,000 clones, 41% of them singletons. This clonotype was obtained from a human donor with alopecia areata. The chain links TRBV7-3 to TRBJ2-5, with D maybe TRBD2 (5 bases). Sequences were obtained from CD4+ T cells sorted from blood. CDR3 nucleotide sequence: TGTGCCAGCAGCCGAGGGAACTCCGAGACCCAGTACTTC. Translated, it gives CASSRGNSETQYF.